Sequencing of this T cell receptor beta chain was carried out in a study of siplizumab effects on memory and regulatory T cells. General study results and limits: The alloreactive clones that mapped to unstimulated subsets made up only a minor fraction.

Clones were read by immunoSEQ multiplex PCR, and TCRdb kept only the in-frame ones, dropping some. The table includes 7,500 to 8,500 clones, about 38% detected once. It was at 37°C and for 5 to 7 days that the mixed lymphocyte reaction cells were cocultured. CDR1 and CDR2 (germline): MGHRA, YSYEKL. V gave up 3 bases and J gave up 3 bases; unmatched junction bases: 8. The CDR3 is 16 amino acids. At least ten counts were recorded for this clone. Its antigen remains unknown. The sequence was obtained from a human donor in good health; the cells came from an allogeneic mixed lymphocyte reaction. The chain combines TRBV4-1 with TRBJ2-1; 7 bases match TRBD1. The sample taken for sequencing was CFSE-low (dividing) CD8+ T cells sorted from an allogeneic mixed lymphocyte reaction. The CDR3 region has the DNA TGCGCCAGCAGCCATAATCCTGACAGGGTCTACAATGAGCAGTTCTTC. Translating gives CASSHNPDRVYNEQFF.